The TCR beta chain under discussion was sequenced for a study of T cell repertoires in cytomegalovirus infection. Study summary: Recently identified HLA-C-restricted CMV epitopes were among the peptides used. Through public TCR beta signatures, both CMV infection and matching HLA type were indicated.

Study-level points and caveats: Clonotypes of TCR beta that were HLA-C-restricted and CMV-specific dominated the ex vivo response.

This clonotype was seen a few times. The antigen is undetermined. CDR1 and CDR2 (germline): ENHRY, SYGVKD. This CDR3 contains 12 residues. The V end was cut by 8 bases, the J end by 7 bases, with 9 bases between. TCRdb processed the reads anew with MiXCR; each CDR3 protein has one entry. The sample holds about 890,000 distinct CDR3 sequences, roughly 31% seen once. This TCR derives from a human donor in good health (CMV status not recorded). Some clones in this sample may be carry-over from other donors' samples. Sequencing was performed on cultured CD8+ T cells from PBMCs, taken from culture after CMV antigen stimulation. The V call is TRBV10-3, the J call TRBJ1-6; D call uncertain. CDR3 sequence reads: CAIGIKNSPLHF. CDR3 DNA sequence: TGTGCCATCGGGATCAAGAATTCACCCCTCCACTTT.